This entry lists 8 T cell receptor beta chains sequenced from one sample in a study of T cell repertoires in cytomegalovirus infection. TCRdb analysed the reads with MiXCR anew, one entry per CDR3 protein. Of about 920,000 distinct CDR3 sequences in the sample, approximately 33% were seen once. Their cognate antigens are unknown. Sequenced here: cultured CD8+ T cells from PBMCs, sampled from culture after CMV antigen stimulation. The receptors were sampled from a human donor in good health (CMV status not recorded). Some clones in this sample may be carry-over from other donors' samples.

The chain recombines TRBV20-1 with TRBJ1-2, with a tentative D call TRBD1 (5 bases). Germline values: CDR1 DFQATT, CDR2 SNEGSKA (reference sequence). The CDR3 extends over 17 amino acids. V dropped 0 bases and J dropped 4 bases, with 21 bases sitting between them. The DNA for the CDR3 is TGCAGTGCTAGAGATCTCAAAGGGGCAGACCCTTTCTATGGCTACACCTTC. Its protein product is CSARDLKGADPFYGYTF.

This sequence joins TRBV12-3 or TRBV12-4 and TRBJ1-2; 9 nucleotides match TRBD1. J gave up 7 bases and V 4 bases, and 10 bases lay outside the gene matches. The CDR3 totals 15 residues. DNA for the CDR3: TGTGCCAGCAGTTCTCCAACAGGGGGCGGCGGTGGCTACACCTTC. It translates to CASSSPTGGGGGYTF.

The CDR3 region is CATSGSGQHLGYTF. CDR3 coding DNA: TGTGCCACCAGCGGCTCGGGACAACACCTTGGCTACACCTTC. V and J are TRBV15 and TRBJ1-2; maybe TRBD1 (6 bases). The CDR3 is made up of 14 amino acids. V lost 5 bases and J lost 7, with 17 bases in between. Germline values: CDR1 LNHNV, CDR2 YYDKDF (reference sequence).

This chain connects TRBV9 to TRBJ1-2; 9 bases are shared with TRBD1. Germline CDR1 is SGDLS and CDR2 is YYNGEE. Unmatched junction bases numbered 10, after V lost 3 bases and J lost 4 bases. This CDR3 is 16 amino acids long. The CDR3 spells CASSALTGGVIYGYTF. CDR3 nucleotides: TGTGCCAGCAGCGCCCTGACAGGGGGGGTGATCTATGGCTACACCTTC. Drawing the rest from reference TRBV9 and TRBJ1-2, the complete variable domain is DSGVTQTPKHLITATGQRVTLRCSPRSGDLSVYWYQQSLDQGLQFLIQYYNGEERAKGNILERFSAQQFPDLHSELNLSSLELGDSALYFCASSALTGGVIYGYTFGSGTRLTVV.

The chain uses TRBV14 and TRBJ2-3; D is ambiguous. This CDR3 comprises 13 residues. Germline V gene lookup returns CDR1 SGHDN and CDR2 FVKESK. V was shortened by 3 bases and J by 4 bases, with 8 bases between the two germline ends. CDR3 protein: CASSHALADTQYF. Here the CDR3 DNA reads TGTGCCAGCAGCCATGCCCTAGCAGATACGCAGTATTTT.

The chain uses TRBV10-3 and TRBJ2-1; possibly TRBD1 for D (5 bases). The CDR3 consists of 14 residues. The germline V and J ends were trimmed by 0 bases and 4 bases, with 7 bases remaining between them. Germline assignment: CDR1 ENHRY and CDR2 SYGVKD. CDR3 residues: CAISESRGYNEQFF. In DNA, the CDR3 is TGTGCCATCAGTGAGTCAAGGGGTTACAATGAGCAGTTCTTC.

This clonotype was observed many times. This chain links TRBV12-3 or TRBV12-4 with TRBJ2-2; 7 bases are a match to TRBD1. CDR3 length equals 18 residues. V was clipped by 1 base and J by 6 bases; unmatched bases: 14. CDR3 sequence: CASSLVETGLKYAGELFF. Written as DNA, the CDR3 is TGTGCCAGCAGTTTAGTCGAGACAGGGCTGAAATATGCCGGGGAGCTGTTTTTT.

This clonotype has only a few counts. V and J are TRBV4-3 and TRBJ1-1, with D uncertain. V was trimmed by 4 bases and J by 1 base, leaving 13 bases between them. Germline-derived CDR1 and CDR2 are LGHNA and YSLEER. This CDR3 has 15 residues. This chain's CDR3 is CASSRERVTNTEAFF. DNA for the CDR3: TGCGCCAGCAGCCGAGAAAGGGTCACGAACACTGAAGCTTTCTTT.